The 27 T cell receptor beta chains given below trace back to one sample, sequenced in a study of CD8 T cells in ankylosing spondylitis. Study-wide findings and caveats: One TCR beta motif, made up of fewer than 10 highly homologous variants, appeared characteristic of ankylosing spondylitis blood.

Antigens of these TCRs are unknown. TCRdb re-called the 5' RACE reads through MiXCR, storing one row per CDR3 protein. The sample contains around 440,000 distinct CDR3 sequences, approximately 17% of which appear only once. The sample comprised blood, either unsorted or a sorted T cell fraction (not recorded which). These receptors were obtained from a male donor with ankylosing spondylitis.

The V call is TRBV7-2, the J call TRBJ2-1, with a weak D call TRBD1 (6 bases). CDR1 and CDR2 from the germline V gene are SGHTA and FQGNSA. V was pared by 4 bases and J by 5 bases, with 9 bases between. This CDR3 region has 13 residues. The CDR3 is CASSSNRDNEQFF. The CDR3, as DNA: TGTGCCAGCAGCTCTAACAGGGACAATGAGCAGTTCTTC.

The CDR3 nucleotides read TGCAGCGCCGGGTCCACCTACGAGCAGTACTTC. Translating it yields CSAGSTYEQYF. The rearrangement joins TRBV29-1 to TRBJ2-7; D gene unclear. The V gene lost 7 bases and the J gene lost 2 bases, with 9 bases spanning the gap. The germline V gene encodes CDR1 SQVTM and CDR2 ANQGSEA. The CDR3 is made up of 11 amino acids.

This clonotype was counted many times. This chain uses TRBV10-3 with TRBJ2-2; 7 positions agree with TRBD1. Per the germline V gene, CDR1 is ENHRY and CDR2 is SYGVKD. V dropped 4 bases and J dropped 4; count of bases not matched to a gene: 6. CDR3 length: 15 amino acids. The CDR3 here is CAISVGQSLTGELFF. In DNA form, the CDR3 reads TGTGCCATCAGTGTGGGACAGAGCCTCACCGGGGAGCTGTTTTTT.

This clonotype was detected only a few times. The genes are TRBV19 and TRBJ2-7, with no clear D. Germline CDR1 is LNHDA and CDR2 is SQIVND (reference sequence). The CDR3 has 14 amino acids. V lost 1 base and J lost 3, with 10 bases in between. CDR3 region: CASSIGVLNYEQYF. The CDR3 DNA sequence: TGTGCCAGTAGTATAGGGGTACTCAACTACGAGCAGTACTTC.

In this sample, this clonotype turned up a few times. This chain links TRBV12-3 or TRBV12-4 with TRBJ2-7; maybe TRBD2 (6 bases). The CDR3 has 14 amino acids. V was shortened by 3 bases and J by 3 bases, with 12 bases between the two germline ends. The CDR3 loop is CASSLLGTGYEQYF. In DNA form, the CDR3 reads TGTGCCAGCAGTTTGCTTGGGACTGGCTACGAGCAGTACTTC.

For the CDR3, the DNA is TGCAGTGCAGCTGGGACAGGAGGGCAGTTCTTC. It codes for CSAAGTGGQFF. The genes are TRBV20-1 and TRBJ2-1, with 8 bases lining up with TRBD1. This CDR3 contains 11 residues. CDR1 and CDR2 (germline): DFQATT, SNEGSKA (reference sequence). V lost 6 bases, J lost 12 bases, and 7 bases stayed unmatched.

Only a few counts were recorded for this clonotype. The chain links TRBV15 to TRBJ2-1; 8 nucleotides line up with TRBD2. This CDR3 region has 16 residues. From germline, CDR1 is LNHNV and CDR2 YYDKDF (reference sequence). Losses at the gene ends were 0 bases for V and 1 base for J; bases not matched to a gene: 2. The CDR3 nucleotides read TGTGCCACCAGCAGAGACAGCGGGAGTTCCTACAATGAGCAGTTCTTC. Its protein product is CATSRDSGSSYNEQFF.

This clonotype came up a few times. J is TRBJ2-1 and V is TRBV5-1, with D possibly called TRBD1 or TRBD2 (5 bases each). The length of the CDR3 is 15 residues. Trimming took 0 bases from V and 6 from J, leaving 13 bases between them. CDR1 and CDR2 from the germline V gene are SGHRS and YFSETQ. CDR3 sequence reads: CASSLAGVGVNEQFF. CDR3 in DNA: TGCGCCAGCAGCTTGGCCGGGGTAGGGGTCAATGAGCAGTTCTTC.

This clonotype has just a few counts. The CDR3 reads CASSELAGEFSYNEQFF. Here the CDR3 DNA reads TGTGCCAGCAGCGAGCTAGCGGGGGAGTTTTCCTACAATGAGCAGTTCTTC. The chain couples TRBV3-1 to TRBJ2-1, with 10 bases lining up with TRBD2. Trimming cost V 5 bases and J 1 base; bases outside gene matches: 8. This CDR3 contains 17 residues. The V gene's germline CDR1 is LGHDT and CDR2 YNNKEL (reference sequence).

This sequence joins TRBV5-1 and TRBJ2-7, with TRBD2 identical over 9 bases. The length of the CDR3 is 15 residues. V was pared by 4 bases and J by 3 bases, with 8 bases of the junction left unmatched. Germline loops: CDR1 SGHRS, CDR2 YFSETQ. CDR3: CASSPAASGIYEQYF. CDR3 in DNA: TGCGCCAGCAGCCCGGCGGCTAGCGGGATCTACGAGCAGTACTTC.

The chain recombines TRBV20-1 with TRBJ1-5; 7 bases fit TRBD1. The CDR3 sequence is 16 residues long. J gave up 0 bases and V 3 bases, and 8 bases lay outside the gene matches. Germline lookup yields CDR1 DFQATT and CDR2 SNEGSKA (reference sequence). The chain's CDR3 is CSARAGQSYSNQPQHF. DNA for the CDR3: TGCAGTGCTAGGGCGGGACAGTCATATAGCAATCAGCCCCAGCATTTT.

The chain joins TRBV3-1 to TRBJ2-6, with 9 positions matching TRBD1. The CDR3 runs to 19 residues. Trimming removed 1 base from V and 2 bases from J; junction bases left unmatched: 9. Looked up from germline, CDR1 is LGHDT and CDR2 is YNNKEL (reference sequence). CDR3 sequence reads: CASSQGLGQGVTGANVLTF. The DNA for the CDR3 is TGTGCCAGCAGCCAAGGCTTGGGACAGGGAGTAACTGGGGCCAACGTCCTGACTTTC.

Details on this clonotype: The germline gene is not matched at one end of the junction; a read error may be the cause. This chain uses TRBV30 with TRBJ2-5; possible D gene TRBD1, 5 bases. This CDR3 has 13 amino acids. Germline CDR1 GTSNPN, CDR2 SVGIG (reference sequence). The chain's CDR3 is CARSRGVPEAQYF. CDR3 bases: TGTGCCCGGAGTAGGGGTGTCCCAGAGGCCCAGTACTTC.

CDR3: CASSLGQGKNQPQHF. CDR3 nucleotides: TGTGCCAGCAGCTTGGGACAGGGGAAGAATCAGCCCCAGCATTTT. The chain has TRBV3-1 and TRBJ1-5, with TRBD1 matching 10 bases. The trim removed 5 bases at V and 4 bases at J, leaving 5 bases unmatched. Germline assignment: CDR1 LGHDT and CDR2 YNNKEL (reference sequence). The CDR3 has 15 amino acids.

The rearrangement links TRBV2 to TRBJ1-5, with D possibly being TRBD1 (5 bases). V was pared by 6 bases and J by 4 bases, with 13 bases between. This CDR3 has 14 amino acids. Germline V gives CDR1 SNHLY, CDR2 FYNNEI. The CDR3 protein is CASSEGRLNQPQHF. CDR3 nucleotides: TGTGCCAGCAGCGAGGGACGGCTGAATCAGCCCCAGCATTTT.

Ten or more counts support this clonotype. The chain is built from TRBV5-1 and TRBJ2-3; D is undetermined. The CDR3 loop spans 14 amino acids. V was trimmed by 2 bases and J by 2 bases, leaving 9 bases between them. Per the germline V gene, CDR1 is SGHRS and CDR2 is YFSETQ. This CDR3 reads CASSFGLNTDTQYF. The CDR3 DNA reads as TGCGCCAGCAGCTTCGGTCTCAACACAGATACGCAGTATTTT.

The rearrangement joins TRBV6-5 to TRBJ2-1; maybe TRBD1 (5 bases). V gave up 0 bases and J gave up 1 base, with 13 bases separating them. CDR3 length: 17 residues. The germline V gene has CDR1 MNHEY and CDR2 SVGAGI. Here the CDR3 reads CASSYSKGKGSYNEQFF. The CDR3 DNA sequence: TGTGCCAGCAGTTACTCGAAGGGAAAGGGGTCCTACAATGAGCAGTTCTTC.

This chain connects TRBV11-2 to TRBJ1-1; D is unresolved. V was cut by 1 base and J by 0 bases, with 9 bases left in between. Germline V gene lookup returns CDR1 SGHAT and CDR2 FQNNGV. CDR3 length equals 15 residues. CDR3 amino acids: CASSLGTPMNTEAFF. Here the CDR3 DNA reads TGTGCCAGCAGCTTAGGGACCCCCATGAACACTGAAGCTTTCTTT.

The gene calls are TRBV5-6 and TRBJ1-2; D unclear. Germline lookup yields CDR1 SGHDT and CDR2 YYEEEE. This CDR3 has 12 amino acids. V lost 1 base and J lost 8, with 9 bases in between. CDR3: CASSLKGPGYTF. CDR3 bases: TGTGCCAGCAGCTTGAAAGGTCCCGGCTACACCTTC.

The chain links TRBV7-8 to TRBJ2-7; tentatively, D is TRBD2 (6 bases). V shed 5 bases and J shed 3 bases, with 17 bases lying between them. The V gene's germline CDR1 is SGHVS and CDR2 FQNEAQ. This CDR3 is 15 amino acids long. The CDR3 bases are TGTGCCAGCAGCCCGCAAAAACCGGGACTCTACGAGCAGTACTTC. Amino acids: CASSPQKPGLYEQYF.

This clonotype was detected only a few times. The gene calls are TRBV7-2 and TRBJ2-5, with 8 bases that match TRBD2. Germline assignment: CDR1 SGHTA and CDR2 FQGNSA. The CDR3 covers 15 residues. Trimming cost V 7 bases and J 5 bases; bases outside gene matches: 12. In nucleotides, the CDR3 is TGTGCCAGCACCCTCGGAGCGGGAGTAGGGGAGACCCAGTACTTC. Residues: CASTLGAGVGETQYF.

Concerning this clonotype itself: The limits of the CDR3 on the DNA are not certain, so only TCRdb's listed CDR3 is given. The genes are TRBV7-2 and TRBJ1-2; the table assigns TRBD1, which was not confirmed against the DNA. Germline V lookup: CDR1 SGHTA, CDR2 FQGNSA. Termini included, the CDR3 measures 11 amino acids. CDR3 sequence reads: CASSFGAGYTF.

V usage is TRBV5-6 and J usage is TRBJ2-7; 8 bases map to TRBD2. This CDR3 region has 17 residues. Germline CDR1 SGHDT, CDR2 YYEEEE. Trimming cost V 5 bases and J 0 bases; bases outside gene matches: 13. CDR3 in DNA: TGTGCCAGCAGTTCATCCACCTCCGGGACTAGCTCCTACGAGCAGTACTTC. It yields the protein CASSSSTSGTSSYEQYF.

This clonotype occurred many times. The V and J genes are TRBV29-1 and TRBJ1-1; D is uncertain. The germline V gene has CDR1 SQVTM and CDR2 ANQGSEA. This CDR3 comprises 14 residues. V lost 8 bases and J 1 base, leaving 17 bases between the germline ends. In DNA form, the CDR3 reads TGCAGCTCCCGGCGGGTAGGGCCGAACACTGAAGCTTTCTTT. It is translated as CSSRRVGPNTEAFF.

This clonotype was detected a few times. The J gene is TRBJ2-7, the V gene TRBV5-1, with 8 bases lining up with TRBD1. V lost 1 base, J lost 1 base, and 10 bases stayed unmatched. The V gene's germline CDR1 is SGHRS and CDR2 YFSETQ. The CDR3 is 17 amino acids. Here the CDR3 reads CASSLSAPDRGSYEQYF. As DNA, the CDR3 is TGCGCCAGCAGCTTGTCTGCCCCCGACAGGGGATCCTACGAGCAGTACTTC.

The chain couples TRBV19 to TRBJ2-4; the D gene is possibly TRBD2 (5 bases). The CDR3 is made up of 15 amino acids. Trimming took off 6 bases at V and 0 bases at J, with 12 bases between the two ends. Germline-derived CDR1 and CDR2 are LNHDA and SQIVND (reference sequence). For the CDR3, the DNA is TGTGCCAGTAGCAACTTAGCGCAAGCCAAAAACATTCAGTACTTC. Its translation: CASSNLAQAKNIQYF.

The chain joins TRBV6-2 or TRBV6-3 to TRBJ1-5, with 8 bases matching TRBD1. With V trimmed by 6 bases and J by 2 bases, 12 bases remained unmatched. This CDR3 comprises 17 residues. Per germline, CDR1 MNHEY and CDR2 SVGEGT. CDR3 amino acids: CASRYARDRRRNQPQHF. CDR3 DNA sequence: TGTGCCAGCAGATACGCGAGGGACAGGCGACGCAATCAGCCCCAGCATTTT.